This is a list of T cell receptor beta chains from one sample in a study of T cell responses to AZD1222 COVID-19 vaccine. The protocol was immunoSEQ multiplex PCR, while the TCRdb copy is restricted to in-frame clones and leaves out a portion. The table includes some 90,000 clones, 80% to 90% detected once. This sample comprised peripheral blood, obtained on day 0 of AZD1222 vaccination. The receptor set was obtained from an adult in good health. Each CDR3 is given with its conserved first and last residue. A D gene is named only where the DNA matches it firmly. Clone size is stated in some rows and not others, as once, few, many or a class when expanded.

TRBJ2-2 | TRBV4-3 | few | TRBD2 | TGCGCCAGCAGCCAAGAGCGGGAGGCCTACACCGGGGAGCTGTTTTTT | CASSQEREAYTGELFF
TRBJ2-3 | TRBV7-2 | . | . | TGTGCCAGCAGCTCCCCTAGCGATATCACAGATACGCAGTATTTT | CASSSPSDITDTQYF
TRBJ2-7 | TRBV9 | . | TRBD2 | TGTGCCAGCAGCGTAGAGGGTAGCGGGAGGCCCCACGAGCAGTACTTC | CASSVEGSGRPHEQYF
TRBJ1-3 | TRBV29-1 | . | . | TGCAGCGCCTGGACAGAGAGAAACACCATATATTTT | CSAWTERNTIYF
TRBJ2-7 | TRBV7-6 | . | . | TGTGCCAGAAGGGGGAGCGGTAACTCCGAGCAGTACTTC | CARRGSGNSEQYF
TRBJ2-6 | TRBV7-2 | . | . | TGTGCCAGCAGCTTAAACGGGATCTCTGGGGCCAACGTCCTGACTTTC | CASSLNGISGANVLTF
TRBJ1-1 | TRBV28 | once | . | TGTGCCAGCAGTATGGGGCAGGGCACTGAAGCTTTCTTT | CASSMGQGTEAFF
TRBJ2-3 | TRBV5-1 | . | TRBD2 | TGCGCCAGCAGCACCGGGACTAGCGGGGTAGATACGCAGTATTTT | CASSTGTSGVDTQYF
TRBJ2-5 | TRBV30 | . | . | TGTGCCTGGGGGCAGGCGGGGGAGACCCAGTACTTC | CAWGQAGETQYF
TRBJ2-2 | TRBV28 | . | . | TGTGCCAGCAGGAACGACGGGAACACCGGGGAGCTGTTTTTT | CASRNDGNTGELFF
TRBJ1-3 | TRBV27 | . | . | TGTGCCAGCAGTTTATCAGGGTTAGGGGACACCATATATTTT | CASSLSGLGDTIYF
TRBJ1-5 | TRBV21-1 | . | . | TGTGCCAGCATCAAATTTGACAGGGAGGCGCATCAGCCCCAGCATTTT | CASIKFDREAHQPQHF
TRBJ1-2 | TRBV13 | . | . | TGTGCCAGCAGCTTCTCCAGCAACTCTAACTATGGCTACACCTTC | CASSFSSNSNYGYTF
TRBJ1-4 | TRBV28 | . | TRBD1 | TGTGCCAGCAGACAAGGGGGCGCGAATGAAAAACTGTTTTTT | CASRQGGANEKLFF
TRBJ2-7 | TRBV11-2 | . | TRBD1 | TGTGCCAGCAGCTTGACAGGGGCGCTCTCCTACGAGCAGTACTTC | CASSLTGALSYEQYF
TRBJ2-1 | TRBV19 | . | TRBD1 | TGTGCCAGTAGTATAGATCCCACTCCGGACAGGGGGCAGTTCTTC | CASSIDPTPDRGQFF
TRBJ2-1 | TRBV6-1 | few | TRBD2 | TGTGCCAGCAGTGCTAGTGGGACTAGCGGGAGAGAGGTCGATGAGCAGTTCTTC | CASSASGTSGREVDEQFF
TRBJ1-1 | TRBV11-3 | . | . | TGTGCCAGCAGCTTAGAATCTTGGCACCCTGAAGCTTTCTTT | CASSLESWHPEAFF
TRBJ2-2 | TRBV7-7 | few | TRBD1 | TGTGCCAGCAGTCATAGTACAGGGGGAGTCGGGGAGCTGTTTTTT | CASSHSTGGVGELFF
TRBJ1-4 | TRBV7-2 | . | . | TGTGCCAGCAGCTTAGATGCGAATTCGGTAAAACTGTTTTTT | CASSLDANSVKLFF
TRBJ1-4 | TRBV18 | . | . | TGTGCCAGCTCTATATTTGACCCGACAACTAATGAAAAACTGTTTTTT | CASSIFDPTTNEKLFF
TRBJ1-5 | TRBV6-5 | . | . | TGTGCCAGCAGTTACTCGCGGGGGATTAATCAGCCCCAGCATTTT | CASSYSRGINQPQHF
TRBJ2-7 | TRBV5-5 | . | . | TGTGCCAGCAGCTTGGGCCGGTCAGGGGAAACCTACGAGCAGTACTTC | CASSLGRSGETYEQYF
TRBJ1-3 | TRBV5-4 | . | TRBD1 | TGTGCCAGCAGCGGGGACAGGGGAACAAACACCATATATTTT | CASSGDRGTNTIYF
TRBJ1-3 | TRBV6-1 | . | TRBD1 | TGTGCCAGCAGTGAAGCGCGGACAGGAGGAAACACCATATATTTT | CASSEARTGGNTIYF
TRBJ2-5 | TRBV12-5 | . | TRBD2 | TGTGCTAGTGGTTTGGCTAGCGGGACCCTCGGGGAGACCCAGTACTTC | CASGLASGTLGETQYF
TRBJ1-2 | TRBV23-1 | . | . | TGCGCCAGCAGTCAATCGAATCAAGCAGCCGAGACGATTTCTAACTATGGCTACACCTTC | CASSQSNQAAETISNYGYTF
TRBJ1-1 | TRBV29-1 | . | . | TGCAGCGTTGAAGGGAGCTTCAACACTGAAGCTTTCTTT | CSVEGSFNTEAFF
TRBJ1-1 | TRBV28 | few | . | TGTGCCAGCAGTTTAGACCCAGGGAGGTCTGAAGCTTTCTTT | CASSLDPGRSEAFF
TRBJ2-3 | TRBV29-1 | . | TRBD2 | TGCAGCGTCGATGACGGGGGGGGCGAAGGAGGCACAGATACGCAGTATTTT | CSVDDGGGEGGTDTQYF